Listed here are 9 T cell receptor beta chains from one sample, sequenced in a study of blood T cell repertoires in COVID-19. Profiling relied on immunoSEQ multiplex PCR, and the TCRdb table lists in-frame clones only, not all of them. The sample records approximately 150,000 clones, 87% being singletons. The sequenced material came from peripheral blood. Receptor source: a woman aged 50 to 60 with acute or convalescent COVID-19.

The chain recombines TRBV5-1 with TRBJ2-7; 7 positions agree with TRBD2. CDR1 and CDR2 (germline): SGHRS, YFSETQ. V lost 3 bases, J lost 5 bases, and 8 bases stayed unmatched. The CDR3 extends over 14 amino acids. CDR3 sequence reads: CASSSRWGGDEQYF. In DNA form, the CDR3 reads TGCGCCAGCAGCTCCAGGTGGGGGGGGGACGAGCAGTACTTC. The whole variable domain, filled in from reference TRBV5-1 and TRBJ2-7, reads KAGVTQTPRYLIKTRGQQVTLSCSPISGHRSVSWYQQTPGQGLQFLFEYFSETQRNKGNFPGRFSGRQFSNSRSEMNVSTLELGDSALYLCASSSRWGGDEQYFGPGTRLTVT.

This chain uses TRBV13 with TRBJ2-5; 10 nucleotides align to TRBD2. CDR1 and CDR2 (germline): PRHDT, FYEKMQ (reference sequence). Trimming took 2 bases from V and 3 from J; bases not matched to a gene: 0. This CDR3 has 14 amino acids. The CDR3 loop reads CASSLLAGEETQYF. DNA of the CDR3: TGTGCCAGCAGCTTACTAGCGGGGGAAGAGACCCAGTACTTC.

This chain links TRBV27 with TRBJ2-3, with D perhaps TRBD2 (7 bases). The germline gives CDR1 MNHEY, CDR2 SMNVEV (reference sequence). V shed 4 bases and J shed 2 bases, with 16 bases lying between them. The CDR3 runs 16 residues. The CDR3 loop is CASSSIGGGHTDTQYF. The CDR3 region has the DNA TGTGCCAGCAGTTCCATAGGGGGGGGGCACACAGATACGCAGTATTTT.

The chain recombines TRBV5-1 with TRBJ2-3; 10 bases are shared with TRBD2. CDR3 size: 14 residues. Germline assignment: CDR1 SGHRS and CDR2 YFSETQ. Trimming removed 7 bases from V and 6 bases from J; junction bases left unmatched: 8. CDR3 nucleotide sequence: TGCGCCAGCGCGTCTAGCGGGGGTGGGGATACGCAGTATTTT. It encodes CASASSGGGDTQYF.

The chain carries TRBV25-1 and TRBJ1-5; D may be TRBD1 (5 bases). CDR3 size: 15 residues. V was cut by 3 bases and J by 0 bases, with 9 bases left in between. The germline V gene encodes CDR1 MGHDK and CDR2 SYGVNS. The CDR3 protein is CASSDGGYSNQPQHF. DNA of the CDR3: TGTGCCAGCAGTGACGGGGGTTATAGCAATCAGCCCCAGCATTTT.

The V call is TRBV10-3, the J call TRBJ2-7; 13 bases agree with TRBD2. This CDR3 is 15 amino acids long. The germline CDR1 and CDR2 sequences are ENHRY and SYGVKD. The junction had 9 bases not matched to a gene; V was cut back by 10 bases and J by 3 bases. The CDR3 protein is CASRTGTSGDYEQYF. The CDR3 DNA is TGTGCCAGCCGAACCGGGACTAGCGGGGACTACGAGCAGTACTTC.

V is TRBV6-6 and J is TRBJ2-2, with D possibly being TRBD2 (6 bases). V was shortened by 7 bases and J by 10 bases, with 13 bases between the two germline ends. This CDR3 is built from 12 residues. Germline loops: CDR1 MNHNY, CDR2 SVGAGI (reference sequence). CDR3 in amino acids: CASTEEGKELFF. The CDR3 DNA follows: TGTGCCAGCACCGAGGAGGGGAAGGAGCTGTTTTTT.

J is TRBJ1-4 and V is TRBV3-1 (or the pseudogene TRBV3-2), with D perhaps TRBD1 (6 bases). Deletions cut 0 bases from V and 4 bases from J, with 9 bases between. CDR3 length: 15 amino acids. The germline CDR1 and CDR2 sequences are LGHDT and YNNKEL (reference sequence). CDR3 DNA: TGTGCCAGCAGCCAAGACCTACAGGGTAATGAAAAACTGTTTTTT. Protein: CASSQDLQGNEKLFF.

The gene calls are TRBV27 and TRBJ1-1; 7 bases line up with TRBD1. Germline CDR1 is MNHEY and CDR2 is SMNVEV (reference sequence). The CDR3 is 14 amino acids. The trim removed 5 bases at V and 0 bases at J, leaving 3 bases unmatched. The CDR3 here is CASSTTGLNTEAFF. The DNA of the CDR3 is TGTGCCAGCAGTACGACAGGGCTGAACACTGAAGCTTTCTTT.